This T cell receptor beta chain emerged from a study of T cell clonality in common variable immunodeficiency. Germline-derived CDR1 and CDR2 are MDHEN and SYDVKM. The CDR3 runs 15 residues. V gave up 2 bases and J gave up 2 bases, with 13 bases separating them. The sample holds many counts of this clone. The CDR3 extends 3 residues past the end of the read, so its final part is completed from the germline J gene. Sequencing input was equivalent genomic DNA from CVID and controls. Here immunoSEQ multiplex PCR was the method, and the copy in TCRdb shows in-frame clones only, minus some. The sample has 45,000 to 70,000 clones, none seen only once.

Sequenced input: peripheral blood mononuclear cells. The chain employs TRBV28 and TRBJ2-7; possibly TRBD2 for D (6 bases). This TCR derives from a person aged 18 to 75 in good health. The sequenced CDR3 bases are TGTGCCAGCAGTTTAGGGGGGAAGAGCCCCTACGAG. The encoded protein is CASSLGGKSPYE. The entire CDR3 reads CASSLGGKSPYEQYF.